This TCR beta chain was captured by sequencing in a study of cytomegalovirus exposure and HLA in healthy donors. This CDR3 has 15 amino acids. The donors were part of the validation cohort, which consisted of some 120 subjects and was separate from the first cohort of 666 subjects. Here immunoSEQ multiplex PCR was the method, and the copy in TCRdb shows in-frame clones only, minus some. The data contain about 130,000 clones, about 88% of them singletons. The genes are TRBV21-1 and TRBJ2-1; the table's D call, TRBD2, has no DNA check behind it. TRBV21-1 is designated a pseudogene. The specimen was PBMCs. The receptor comes from a woman under 30 in good health and CMV-seropositive. CDR3 loop: CASSQTGTSENEQFF. The CDR3 DNA follows: TGTGCCAGCAGCCAAACCGGGACTAGCGAAAATGAGCAGTTCTTC.